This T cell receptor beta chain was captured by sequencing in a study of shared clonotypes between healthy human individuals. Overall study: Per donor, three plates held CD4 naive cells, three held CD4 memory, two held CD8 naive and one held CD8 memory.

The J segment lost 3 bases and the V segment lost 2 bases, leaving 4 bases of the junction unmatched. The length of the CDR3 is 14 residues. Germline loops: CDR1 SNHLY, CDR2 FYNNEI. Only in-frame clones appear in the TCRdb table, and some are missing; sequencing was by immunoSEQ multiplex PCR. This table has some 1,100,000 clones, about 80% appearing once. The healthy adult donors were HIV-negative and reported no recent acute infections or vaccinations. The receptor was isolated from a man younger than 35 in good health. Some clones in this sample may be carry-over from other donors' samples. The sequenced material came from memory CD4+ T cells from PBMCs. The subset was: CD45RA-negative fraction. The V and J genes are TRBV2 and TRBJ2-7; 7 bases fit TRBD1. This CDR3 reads CASSELRDSYEQYF. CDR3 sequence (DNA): TGTGCCAGCAGTGAACTAAGGGACAGCTACGAGCAGTACTTC.